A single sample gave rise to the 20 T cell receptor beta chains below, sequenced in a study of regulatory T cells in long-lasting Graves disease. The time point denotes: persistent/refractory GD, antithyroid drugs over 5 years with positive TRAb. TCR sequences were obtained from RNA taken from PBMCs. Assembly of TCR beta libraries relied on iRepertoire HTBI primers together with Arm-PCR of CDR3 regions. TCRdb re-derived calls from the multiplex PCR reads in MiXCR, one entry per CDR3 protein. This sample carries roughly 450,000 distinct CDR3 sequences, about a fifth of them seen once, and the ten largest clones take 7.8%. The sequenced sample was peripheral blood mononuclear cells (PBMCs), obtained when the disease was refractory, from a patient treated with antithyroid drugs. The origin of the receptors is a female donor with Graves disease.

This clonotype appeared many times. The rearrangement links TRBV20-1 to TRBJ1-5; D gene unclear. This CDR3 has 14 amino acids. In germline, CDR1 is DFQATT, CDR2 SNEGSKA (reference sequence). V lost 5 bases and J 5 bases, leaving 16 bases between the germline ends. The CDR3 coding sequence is TGCAGTGCTGCACCCTCCATTCTTTATCAGCCCCAGCATTTT. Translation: CSAAPSILYQPQHF.

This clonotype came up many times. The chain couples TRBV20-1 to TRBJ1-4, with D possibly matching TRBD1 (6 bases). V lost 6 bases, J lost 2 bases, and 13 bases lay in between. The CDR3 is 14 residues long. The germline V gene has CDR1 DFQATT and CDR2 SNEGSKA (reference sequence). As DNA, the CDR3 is TGCAGTGCCGGTCACAGGGATACTAATGAAAAACTGTTTTTT. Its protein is CSAGHRDTNEKLFF.

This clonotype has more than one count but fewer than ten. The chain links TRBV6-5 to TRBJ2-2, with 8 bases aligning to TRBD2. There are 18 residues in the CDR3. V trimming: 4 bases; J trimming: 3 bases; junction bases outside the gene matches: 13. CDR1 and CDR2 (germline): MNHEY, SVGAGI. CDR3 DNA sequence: TGTGCCAGCAGTTTGAGCGGGAGAGGGGTTAGGGACACCGGGGAGCTGTTTTTT. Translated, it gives CASSLSGRGVRDTGELFF.

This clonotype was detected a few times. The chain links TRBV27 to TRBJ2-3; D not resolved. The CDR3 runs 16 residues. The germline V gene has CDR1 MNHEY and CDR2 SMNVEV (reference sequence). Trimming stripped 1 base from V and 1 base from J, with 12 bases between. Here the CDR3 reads CASSLWVPGGTDTQYF. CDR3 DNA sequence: TGTGCCAGCAGTTTATGGGTTCCGGGTGGCACAGATACGCAGTATTTT.

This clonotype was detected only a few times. CDR3 nucleotide sequence: TGTGCCAGCAGCTTCGATATCTACGGGGAGCTGTTTTTT. Translating it yields CASSFDIYGELFF. The chain links TRBV7-3 to TRBJ2-2; D gene uncertain. Trimming cost V 3 bases and J 7 bases, with 9 bases left between them. This CDR3 region has 13 residues. Germline V gene data show CDR1 as SGHTA and CDR2 as FQGTGA.

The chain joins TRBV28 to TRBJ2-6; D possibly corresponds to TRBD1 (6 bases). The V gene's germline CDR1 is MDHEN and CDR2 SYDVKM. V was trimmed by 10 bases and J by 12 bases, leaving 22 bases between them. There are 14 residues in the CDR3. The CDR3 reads CATKRDMDLGVLTF. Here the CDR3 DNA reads TGTGCCACCAAACGGGACATGGACCTCGGCGTCCTGACTTTC.

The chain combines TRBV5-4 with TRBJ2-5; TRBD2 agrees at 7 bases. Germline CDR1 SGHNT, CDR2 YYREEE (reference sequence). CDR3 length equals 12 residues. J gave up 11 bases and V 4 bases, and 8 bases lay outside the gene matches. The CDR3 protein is CASSTDGRTQYF. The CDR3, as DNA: TGTGCCAGCAGCACTGACGGGAGGACGCAGTACTTC. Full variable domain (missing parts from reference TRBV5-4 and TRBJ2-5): ETGVTQSPTHLIKTRGQQVTLRCSSQSGHNTVSWYQQALGQGPQFIFQYYREEENGRGNFPPRFSGLQFPNYSSELNVNALELDDSALYLCASSTDGRTQYFGPGTRLLVL.

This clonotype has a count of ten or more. The CDR3 DNA is TGTGCCAGCACTCCGGCGGGTCGTACCACTGAAGCTTTCTTT. As protein: CASTPAGRTTEAFF. The rearrangement uses TRBV2 and TRBJ1-1; unclear D gene. Germline-derived CDR1 and CDR2 are SNHLY and FYNNEI. Trimming removed 7 bases from V and 4 bases from J, with 16 bases in between. The CDR3 totals 14 residues.

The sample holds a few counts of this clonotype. CDR3 region: CSAPTSGTGIETQYF. The CDR3, as DNA: TGCAGTGCGCCGACGTCCGGGACAGGGATAGAGACCCAGTACTTC. The chain joins TRBV20-1 to TRBJ2-5, with 9 bases identical to TRBD1. Germline V gene sequence: CDR1 DFQATT, CDR2 SNEGSKA (reference sequence). The length of the CDR3 is 15 residues. V lost 6 bases and J lost 4; bases outside the gene matches: 12.

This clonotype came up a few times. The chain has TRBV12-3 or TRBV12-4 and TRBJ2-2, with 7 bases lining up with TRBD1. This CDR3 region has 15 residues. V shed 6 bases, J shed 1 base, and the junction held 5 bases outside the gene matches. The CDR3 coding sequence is TGTGCCAGCAGCCCAGGGGGAGTGAACACCGGGGAGCTGTTTTTT. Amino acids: CASSPGGVNTGELFF.

The CDR3 protein is CASGRQGAHNEQFF. The CDR3 region has the DNA TGTGCCAGCGGGAGACAGGGGGCCCACAATGAGCAGTTCTTC. The V gene is TRBV6-1, the J gene TRBJ2-1, with 10 bases aligning to TRBD1. Per germline, CDR1 MNHNS and CDR2 SASEGT. V was clipped by 8 bases and J by 5 bases; unmatched bases: 6. This CDR3 region has 14 residues.

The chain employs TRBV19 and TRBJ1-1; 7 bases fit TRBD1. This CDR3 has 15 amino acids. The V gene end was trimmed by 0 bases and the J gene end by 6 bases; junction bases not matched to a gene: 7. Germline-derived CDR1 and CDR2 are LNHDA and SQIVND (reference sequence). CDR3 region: CASSIDRDRGAEAFF. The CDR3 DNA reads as TGTGCCAGTAGTATAGACCGGGACAGAGGAGCTGAAGCTTTCTTT.

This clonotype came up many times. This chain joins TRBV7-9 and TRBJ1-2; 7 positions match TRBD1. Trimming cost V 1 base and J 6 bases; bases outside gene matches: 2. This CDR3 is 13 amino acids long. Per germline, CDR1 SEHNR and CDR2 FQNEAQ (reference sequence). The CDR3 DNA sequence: TGTGCCAGCAGCTTAGATGGGACAGATGGCTACACCTTC. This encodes CASSLDGTDGYTF.

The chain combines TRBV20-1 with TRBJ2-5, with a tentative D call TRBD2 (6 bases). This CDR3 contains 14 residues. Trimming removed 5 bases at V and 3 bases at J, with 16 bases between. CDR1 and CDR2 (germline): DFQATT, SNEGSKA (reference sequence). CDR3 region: CSAPLVGGEETQYF. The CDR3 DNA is TGCAGTGCTCCGCTAGTCGGCGGGGAAGAGACCCAGTACTTC.

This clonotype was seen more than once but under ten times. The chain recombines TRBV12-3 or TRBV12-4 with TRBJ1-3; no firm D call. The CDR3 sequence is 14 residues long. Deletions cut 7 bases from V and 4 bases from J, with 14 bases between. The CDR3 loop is CASTRGRRGNTIYF. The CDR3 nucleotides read TGTGCCAGCACCCGAGGGCGAAGAGGAAACACCATATATTTT.

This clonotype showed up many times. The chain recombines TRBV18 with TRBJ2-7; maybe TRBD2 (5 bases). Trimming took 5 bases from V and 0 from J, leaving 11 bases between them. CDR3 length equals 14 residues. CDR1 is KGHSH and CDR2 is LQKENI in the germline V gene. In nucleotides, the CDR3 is TGTGCCAGCTCAGATGCGGGTCTCTCCTACGAGCAGTACTTC. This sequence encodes CASSDAGLSYEQYF.

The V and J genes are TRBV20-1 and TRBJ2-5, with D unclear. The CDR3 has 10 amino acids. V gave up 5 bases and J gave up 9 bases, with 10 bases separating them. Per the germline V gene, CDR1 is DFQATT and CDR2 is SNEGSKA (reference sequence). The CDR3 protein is CSAAWVAQYF. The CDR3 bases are TGCAGTGCTGCTTGGGTGGCCCAGTACTTC.

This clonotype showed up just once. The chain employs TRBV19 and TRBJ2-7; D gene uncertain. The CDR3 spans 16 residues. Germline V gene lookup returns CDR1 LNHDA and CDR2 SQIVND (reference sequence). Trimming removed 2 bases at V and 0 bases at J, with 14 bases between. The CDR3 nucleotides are TGTGCCAGTAGTATATCCGGCGGAGCCCGCTCCTACGAGCAGTACTTC. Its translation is CASSISGGARSYEQYF. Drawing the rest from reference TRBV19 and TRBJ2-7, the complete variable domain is DGGITQSPKYLFRKEGQNVTLSCEQNLNHDAMYWYRQDPGQGLRLIYYSQIVNDFQKGDIAEGYSVSREKKESFPLTVTSAQKNPTAFYLCASSISGGARSYEQYFGPGTRLTVT.

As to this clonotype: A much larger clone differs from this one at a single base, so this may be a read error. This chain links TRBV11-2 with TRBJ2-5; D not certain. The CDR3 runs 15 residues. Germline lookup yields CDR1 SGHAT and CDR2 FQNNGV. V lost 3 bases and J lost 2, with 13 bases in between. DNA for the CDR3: TGTGCCAGCAGCTTGGAACAGACTCATCAAGAGACCCAGTACTTC. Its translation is CASSLEQTHQETQYF.

The CDR3: CSVVLGGSDEKLFF. DNA for the CDR3: TGCAGCGTTGTGCTCGGGGGATCGGACGAAAAACTGTTTTTT. The chain has TRBV29-1 and TRBJ1-4, with TRBD1 as a possible D gene (5 bases). V was trimmed by 4 bases and J by 8 bases, leaving 17 bases between them. Germline V gives CDR1 SQVTM, CDR2 ANQGSEA. The CDR3 contains 14 residues.